This T cell receptor beta chain was identified in a study of identical twins (dated by TCRdb to 2015 to 2016). Context from the whole study: To test whether fetal clonotypes persist, this study deep-sequenced TCR alpha and beta repertoires from monozygotic twins, from unrelated adults of various ages, and from cord blood. To rule out contamination, the twin experiments were replicated at different times with different library preparation protocols. Points the paper makes about the study in general: Fewer insertions were carried by abundant cord blood beta clonotypes, a similar but weaker trend appeared in young adult naive repertoires, and no such trend appeared in memory repertoires. Invariant T cells such as MAIT and iNKT could partly confound zero-insertion analyses, although diverse VJ usage argued against such confounding for most clonotypes. A weaker excess of twin sharing was found in beta out-of-frame sequences because the signal-to-noise ratio was lowered by fewer shared sequences. Because the same donors could not be followed over many years, the conclusions depended on cross-sectional statistical analysis. In monozygotic twins, out-of-frame TCR alpha sharing was systematically underestimated by recombination models, although the models agreed with sharing between unrelated individuals. Out-of-frame TCR alpha sequences shared between twins showed an excess of low generation-probability sequences compared with coincidental sharing between unrelated individuals.

Library preparation used 5' RACE. The sequencing machine was an Illumina HiSeq 2000. Template switching added a universal primer binding site, and the final cDNA carried a unique molecular identifier that allowed TCR cDNA molecules to be counted accurately. Specific primers in the conserved constant-segment region were used to synthesize first-strand cDNA for the TCR alpha and beta chains. To control for contamination, every cDNA library carried two barcodes: a SMART-Mk sample barcode plus Illumina barcodes. Two successive PCR steps introduced TruSeq adapter sequences along with Illumina sample barcodes. The Illumina HiSeq platform was used with custom primers to sequence TCR alpha and beta cDNA libraries. The original pipeline was this. Unique molecular identifiers were extracted from raw reads with MiGEC, and CDR3 positions were determined with MiXCR. For each individual, recombination models were inferred using an EM algorithm with the repgenHMM and IGoR tools. Shared clonotype analysis was performed with the tcR package in R, normalizing sharing by the product of cloneset sizes. To study raw recombination free of thymic and clonal selection effects, out-of-frame nonproductive sequences were analyzed. The raw public data were reprocessed by TCRdb itself: fastp quality trimming at Q25, MiXCR clonotype calling, in-frame beta chains only. Every CDR3 protein is listed once, alongside the most common genes and DNA of its rows. The V and J calls shown here were made by TCRdb, not taken from the authors' results. Present in this sample are 600,000 to 850,000 distinct CDR3 sequences, over 15% of which were seen just once. Roughly 14% of the sample lies in the top ten.

Compared with germline, V lacks 4 bases and J lacks 5 bases; bases without a gene match: 3. Measured from the cysteine to the phenylalanine, the CDR3 is 15 residues long. Here the CDR3 DNA is all that survives: 45 bases in frame from base 1. According to the germline V gene, CDR1 reads SGHTA and CDR2 reads FQGNSA. This clonotype was recorded many times. Its antigen target is currently unknown. The record has no base qualities; no much larger clone is one base away. Every donor was a healthy Caucasian. The twin cohort comprised three pairs of female monozygotic twins, all aged about 18 to 29 years. Peripheral blood mononuclear cells were the source from which RNA for the TCR libraries was isolated. The same sample was also used in a study of T cells expressing NK-cell markers. The second study also describes: Three sorted T-cell subsets (CD3+CD56+NKG2C+, CD3+CD56+NKG2C- and CD3+CD56-NKG2C+) from under ten donors had their TCR beta-chain repertoires profiled. Among the eight sequenced donors, seven were HCMV-seropositive and one was HCMV-seronegative. In several experiments an anti-gammadeltaTCR antibody was added to restrict sorting to alphabetaTCR-expressing T cells. In five to seven donors, the dominant CD3+CD56+NKG2C+ clonotypes were among the top 10 CD8+ clonotypes and accounted for about 1.0-7.0% of CD8+ T cells. Those dominant clonotypes were again the most abundant among CD3+CD56-NKG2C+ cells in a handful of donors, at roughly 25-60.1%. Whether the expanded NKG2C-expressing T cell clones were specific for HCMV antigens remained unclear. The study sequenced eight donors, all healthy volunteers chosen at random: three men and five women. HCMV serostatus was determined by detecting HCMV-specific IgG in serum with a commercial ELISA kit. For about 6 donors, unsorted PBMC were also used to sequence bulk peripheral blood T-cell repertoires. MIGEC was used to demultiplex reads and group the reads by UMI, and MiTCR was used to assemble and quantify clonotypes. Only TCR cDNA sequences supported by at least two reads were kept to exclude erroneous sequences. The tcR package was used for downstream repertoire analysis, and clonotypes were matched across fractions by CDR3 nucleotide sequence plus V segment. VDJmatch was used to annotate antigen specificity against VDJdb, with one amino acid substitution allowed in CDR3.

The TCR was taken from a woman aged 18-29 years in good health. This receptor chain uses TRBV7-2 and TRBJ2-1; TRBD2 matches 12 bases in the middle. Sequenced: PBMCs. The nucleotides read TGTGCCAGCAGCTGGACTAGCGGGATAAACAATGAGCAGTTCTTC. This is translated as CASSWTSGINNEQFF.